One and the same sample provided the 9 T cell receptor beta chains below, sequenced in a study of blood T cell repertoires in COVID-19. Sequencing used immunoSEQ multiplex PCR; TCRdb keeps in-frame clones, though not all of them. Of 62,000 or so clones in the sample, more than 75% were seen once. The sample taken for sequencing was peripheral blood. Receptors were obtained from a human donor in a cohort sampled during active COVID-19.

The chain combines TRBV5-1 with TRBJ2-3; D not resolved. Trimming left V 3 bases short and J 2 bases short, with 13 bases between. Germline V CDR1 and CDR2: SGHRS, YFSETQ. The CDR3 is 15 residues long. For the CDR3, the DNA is TGCGCCAGCAGCTCCCGACTCCATGACACAGATACGCAGTATTTT. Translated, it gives CASSSRLHDTDTQYF.

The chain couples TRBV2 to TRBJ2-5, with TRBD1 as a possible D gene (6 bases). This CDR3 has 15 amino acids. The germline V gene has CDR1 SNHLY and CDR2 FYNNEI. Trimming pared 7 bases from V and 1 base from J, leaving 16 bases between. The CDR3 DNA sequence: TGTGCCAGCACCCCCAGGGGAACTAGCCAAGAGACCCAGTACTTC. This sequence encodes CASTPRGTSQETQYF. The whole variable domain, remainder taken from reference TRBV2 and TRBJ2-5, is EPEVTQTPSHQVTQMGQEVILRCVPISNHLYFYWYRQILGQKVEFLVSFYNNEISEKSEIFDDQFSVERPDGSNFTLKIRSTKLEDSAMYFCASTPRGTSQETQYFGPGTRLLVL.

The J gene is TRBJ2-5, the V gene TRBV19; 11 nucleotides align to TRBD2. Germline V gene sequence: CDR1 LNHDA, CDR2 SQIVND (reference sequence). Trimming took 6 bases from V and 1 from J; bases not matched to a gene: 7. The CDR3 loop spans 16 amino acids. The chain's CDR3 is CASSPSSGGPQETQYF. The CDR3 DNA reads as TGTGCCAGTAGCCCCTCTAGCGGGGGGCCCCAAGAGACCCAGTACTTC.

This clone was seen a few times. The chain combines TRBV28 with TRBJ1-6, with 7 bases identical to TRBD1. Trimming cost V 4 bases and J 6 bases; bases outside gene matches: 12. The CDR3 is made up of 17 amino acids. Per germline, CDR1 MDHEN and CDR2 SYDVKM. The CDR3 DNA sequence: TGTGCCAGCAGTTCCCAGGGACAGCTTATCCTTAATTCACCCCTCCACTTT. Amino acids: CASSSQGQLILNSPLHF.

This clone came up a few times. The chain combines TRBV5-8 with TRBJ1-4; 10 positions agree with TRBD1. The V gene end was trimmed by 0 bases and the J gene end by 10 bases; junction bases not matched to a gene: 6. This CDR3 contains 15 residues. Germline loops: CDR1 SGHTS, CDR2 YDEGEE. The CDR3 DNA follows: TGTGCCAGCAGCTTGGACCCGGGACAGGGGATAAAACTGTTTTTT. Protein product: CASSLDPGQGIKLFF.

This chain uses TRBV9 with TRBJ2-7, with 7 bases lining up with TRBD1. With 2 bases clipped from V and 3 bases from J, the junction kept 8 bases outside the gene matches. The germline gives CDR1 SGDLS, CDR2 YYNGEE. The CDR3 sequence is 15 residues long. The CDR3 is CASSVSGTVSYEQYF. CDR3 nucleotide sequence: TGTGCCAGCAGCGTTTCCGGGACAGTGAGCTACGAGCAGTACTTC.

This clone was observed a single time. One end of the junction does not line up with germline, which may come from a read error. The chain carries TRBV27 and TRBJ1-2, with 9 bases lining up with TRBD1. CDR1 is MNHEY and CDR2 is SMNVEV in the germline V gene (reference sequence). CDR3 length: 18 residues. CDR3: CASSSKGPLQGANYGYTF. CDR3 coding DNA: TGTGCCAGCAGTTCAAAAGGACCGCTACAGGGGGCTAATTATGGCTACACCTTC.

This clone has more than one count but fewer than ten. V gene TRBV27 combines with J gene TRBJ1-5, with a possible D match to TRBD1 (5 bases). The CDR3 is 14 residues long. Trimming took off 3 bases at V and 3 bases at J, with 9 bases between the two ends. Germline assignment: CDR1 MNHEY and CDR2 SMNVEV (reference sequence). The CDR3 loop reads CASSFSRANQPQHF. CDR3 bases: TGTGCCAGCAGTTTCAGCAGGGCCAATCAGCCCCAGCATTTT.

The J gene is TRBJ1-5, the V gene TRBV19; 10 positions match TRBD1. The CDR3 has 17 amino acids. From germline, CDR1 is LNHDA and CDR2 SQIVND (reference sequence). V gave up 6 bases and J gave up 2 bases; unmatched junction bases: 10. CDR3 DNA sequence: TGTGCCAGTAGCGCCCGGGACAGGGGCTTGGGCAATCAGCCCCAGCATTTT. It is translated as CASSARDRGLGNQPQHF.